This T cell receptor beta chain appears in the sequencing data of a study of blood T cell repertoires in COVID-19. The CDR3 runs 12 residues. Germline V CDR1 and CDR2: LNHDA, SQIVND (reference sequence). V lost 1 base, J lost 8 bases, and 8 bases lay in between. Source study methods: The assay estimated nucleated cells by amplifying reference gene primers. Some clones are missing from TCRdb's copy, which holds only in-frame ones; the method was immunoSEQ multiplex PCR. D and trimming were read from the DNA, whereas the V and J calls and clone size are those reported in that table. The data hold 350,000 or so clones, with 80% to 90% observed a single time.

The chain couples TRBV19 to TRBJ1-2; D unresolved. Material for sequencing was peripheral blood. The sequence derives from a man aged 30 to 45 with active or convalescent COVID-19. The CDR3 region is CASSIVAGGYTF. DNA of the CDR3: TGTGCCAGTAGTATAGTTGCTGGCGGCTACACCTTC.